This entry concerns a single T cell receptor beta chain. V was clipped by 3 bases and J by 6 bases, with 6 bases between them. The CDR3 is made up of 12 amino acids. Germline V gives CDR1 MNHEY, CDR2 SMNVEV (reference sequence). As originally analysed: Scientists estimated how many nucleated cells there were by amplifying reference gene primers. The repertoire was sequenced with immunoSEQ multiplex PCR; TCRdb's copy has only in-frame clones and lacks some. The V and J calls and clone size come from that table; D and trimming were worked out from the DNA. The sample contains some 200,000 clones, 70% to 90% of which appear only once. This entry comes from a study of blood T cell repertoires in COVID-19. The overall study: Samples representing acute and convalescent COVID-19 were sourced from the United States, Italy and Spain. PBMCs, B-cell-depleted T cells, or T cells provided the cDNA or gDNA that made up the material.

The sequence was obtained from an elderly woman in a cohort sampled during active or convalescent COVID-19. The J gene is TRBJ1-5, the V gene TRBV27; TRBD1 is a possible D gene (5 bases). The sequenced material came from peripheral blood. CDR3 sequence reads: CASSFQGQPQHF. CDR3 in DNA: TGTGCCAGCAGTTTTCAGGGTCAGCCCCAGCATTTT.